The source of this TCR beta chain is a study of cytomegalovirus exposure and HLA in healthy donors. Looking at the study overall: Among some 400 genotyped donors, about 85% fell in the Caucasian-associated ancestry cluster.

Both 60 Vbeta primers and 13 Jbeta primers went into the PCR. Original handling: In a later analysis, the count reached tens of millions of unique TCR beta chains, with roughly 12 million shared. Assay: immunoSEQ multiplex PCR; the TCRdb copy retains only in-frame clones and omits some. For V, J and clone size, that table is used; D and trimming come from the DNA. The repertoire holds approximately 150,000 clones, more than 60% seen once, with 1.4% to 1.5% in the top ten. This clone has a handful of counts. The antigen is unknown. Germline CDR1 reads SGHAT; CDR2 reads FQNNGV. This CDR3 has 15 amino acids. V shed 5 bases and J shed 1 base, with 14 bases lying between them. Study observations and caveats: The productive fraction for most TCR beta V segments was about 87% or about 30% in an earlier analysis. A missense DCLRE1C variant was associated with V- and J-gene trimming of TCR beta chains in a later analysis, and an independent cohort replicated the association.

The receptor comes from a woman in her 30s in good health and CMV-seropositive. The chain has TRBV11-2 and TRBJ1-1; D possibly corresponds to TRBD1 (5 bases). Source material: PBMCs. The CDR3 loop is CASSTSPQGNTEAFF. The CDR3 region has the DNA TGTGCCAGCAGCACATCCCCCCAGGGGAACACTGAAGCTTTCTTT.